Below are 21 T cell receptor beta chains sequenced from a single sample in a study of OX40 agonist ivuxolimab in advanced cancers. The table came from immunoSEQ multiplex PCR; TCRdb's copy has only in-frame clones and leaves some out. The sample shows 50,000 to 75,000 clones, around 87% of them seen only once. Source: CD4+ or CD8+ T cells sorted from blood, taken in a trial of the OX40 agonist ivuxolimab. All receptors derive from an adult with an advanced solid tumor such as melanoma, head and neck, liver or kidney cancer.

The V gene is TRBV4-1, the J gene TRBJ1-5; D might be TRBD1 (6 bases). Trimming took off 3 bases at V and 2 bases at J, with 17 bases between the two ends. Germline V gene lookup returns CDR1 MGHRA and CDR2 YSYEKL. This CDR3 contains 17 residues. The DNA of the CDR3 is TGCGCCAGCAGCCACGATGAGGGCAGGGGACGCAATCAGCCCCAGCATTTT. This codes for CASSHDEGRGRNQPQHF.

The chain recombines TRBV11-1 with TRBJ2-3; 11 bases match TRBD2. CDR3 length: 15 residues. Germline assignment: CDR1 SGHAT and CDR2 FQDESV (reference sequence). V was pared by 6 bases and J by 6 bases, with 8 bases of the junction left unmatched. DNA for the CDR3: TGTGCCAGCAGTTATAGCGGGGGGGTATTGGATACGCAGTATTTT. Its translation: CASSYSGGVLDTQYF.

J is TRBJ2-7 and V is TRBV11-2; TRBD1 matches at 7 bases. Trimming cost V 3 bases and J 7 bases; bases outside gene matches: 6. Germline V gene sequence: CDR1 SGHAT, CDR2 FQNNGV. The CDR3 extends over 13 amino acids. For the CDR3, the DNA is TGTGCCAGCAGCTTTTCTAGGGGGCTTGAGCAGTACTTC. Translated: CASSFSRGLEQYF.

This clone was seen a handful of times. The chain combines TRBV14 with TRBJ1-1; D gene ambiguous. The length of the CDR3 is 14 residues. Germline V gene sequence: CDR1 SGHDN, CDR2 FVKESK. V was trimmed by 0 bases and J by 4 bases, leaving 9 bases between them. CDR3: CASSQDLRVTEAFF. CDR3 nucleotides: TGTGCCAGCAGCCAAGATCTGCGAGTCACTGAAGCTTTCTTT. The full variable domain, in which reference TRBV14 and TRBJ1-1 provide the parts outside the CDR3, is EAGVTQFPSHSVIEKGQTVTLRCDPISGHDNLYWYRRVMGKEIKFLLHFVKESKQDESGMPNNRFLAERTGGTYSTLKVQPAELEDSGVYFCASSQDLRVTEAFFGQGTRLTVV.

The V and J genes are TRBV7-9 and TRBJ2-1; TRBD2 matches 11 bases. With V trimmed by 5 bases and J by 14 bases, 11 bases remained unmatched. The V gene's germline CDR1 is SEHNR and CDR2 FQNEAQ (reference sequence). The CDR3 totals 14 residues. The CDR3 reads CASSPRLAGQRKFF. In nucleotides, the CDR3 is TGTGCCAGCAGCCCGAGACTAGCGGGGCAAAGAAAGTTCTTC.

The V call is TRBV6-5, the J call TRBJ2-2, with a possible D match to TRBD1 (5 bases). Germline-derived CDR1 and CDR2 are MNHEY and SVGAGI. This CDR3 region has 14 residues. The V end was cut by 4 bases, the J end by 5 bases, with 11 bases between. CDR3 DNA sequence: TGTGCCAGCAGTTCCGGACAAGGGACCGGGGAGCTGTTTTTT. The encoded protein is CASSSGQGTGELFF.

The rearrangement uses TRBV27 and TRBJ1-3; 8 bases match TRBD1. Losses at the gene ends were 5 bases for V and 0 bases for J; bases not matched to a gene: 6. The germline V gene has CDR1 MNHEY and CDR2 SMNVEV (reference sequence). The CDR3 consists of 16 residues. The CDR3 protein is CASSLTGDGSGNTIYF. DNA of the CDR3: TGTGCCAGCAGTCTGACAGGGGACGGCTCTGGAAACACCATATATTTT.

The chain recombines TRBV6-5 with TRBJ2-7; the D is unclear. The V gene lost 2 bases and the J gene lost 4 bases, with 15 bases spanning the gap. Germline CDR1 is MNHEY and CDR2 is SVGAGI. There are 15 residues in the CDR3. CDR3 amino acids: CASSYANIGRYEQYF. CDR3 in DNA: TGTGCCAGCAGTTACGCCAATATAGGGCGGTACGAGCAGTACTTC.

The chain carries TRBV4-1 and TRBJ2-1; possibly TRBD1 for D (6 bases). The germline V gene encodes CDR1 MGHRA and CDR2 YSYEKL. The germline V and J ends were trimmed by 7 bases and 0 bases, with 16 bases remaining between them. This CDR3 has 16 residues. CDR3 loop: CASTETGQSSYNEQFF. In nucleotides, the CDR3 is TGCGCCAGCACAGAAACCGGACAGAGCTCCTACAATGAGCAGTTCTTC.

This chain joins TRBV5-4 and TRBJ1-2; 9 bases fit TRBD1. The germline gives CDR1 SGHNT, CDR2 YYREEE (reference sequence). Trimming took 2 bases from V and 7 from J; bases not matched to a gene: 12. This CDR3 has 16 residues. The CDR3 spells CASSFKDRGPGGGYTF. CDR3 DNA sequence: TGTGCCAGCAGCTTCAAGGACAGGGGCCCAGGGGGTGGCTACACCTTC.

The genes are TRBV25-1 and TRBJ1-4, with a possible D match to TRBD1 (5 bases). CDR1 is MGHDK, CDR2 SYGVNS, per germline. This CDR3 is built from 17 residues. Trimming took 8 bases from V and 2 from J, leaving 21 bases between them. CDR3 residues: CASAGGNTGRTNEKLFF. CDR3 bases: TGTGCCAGCGCTGGGGGGAATACAGGCAGGACTAATGAAAAACTGTTTTTT.

This chain links TRBV7-2 with TRBJ1-1; D might be TRBD1 (5 bases). The CDR3 has 15 amino acids. Germline values: CDR1 SGHTA, CDR2 FQGNSA. Trimming left V 6 bases short and J 1 base short, with 15 bases between. DNA of the CDR3: TGTGCCAGCAGACTTGGGTTTGGGACGAACACTGAAGCTTTCTTT. Residues: CASRLGFGTNTEAFF.

J is TRBJ1-2 and V is TRBV4-1, with a tentative D call TRBD1 (6 bases). The germline CDR1 and CDR2 sequences are MGHRA and YSYEKL. V dropped 2 bases and J dropped 4 bases, with 23 bases sitting between them. This CDR3 has 18 amino acids. The CDR3 DNA follows: TGCGCCAGCAGCCAAACCGAAGGGGGGGCGGGGGCTCTCTATGGCTACACCTTC. Translating it yields CASSQTEGGAGALYGYTF.

The rearrangement uses TRBV18 and TRBJ1-2, with D unresolved. This CDR3 spans 13 amino acids. CDR1 is KGHSH, CDR2 LQKENI, per germline. V lost 3 bases and J 0 bases, leaving 5 bases between the germline ends. The CDR3, as DNA: TGTGCCAGCTCACCGCCAGCTAACTATGGCTACACCTTC. Amino acids: CASSPPANYGYTF.

The chain has TRBV10-3 and TRBJ1-4, with 8 bases matching TRBD1. The V and J ends lost 5 bases and 5 bases, in that order; junction bases with no gene match: 7. The CDR3 spans 15 residues. The germline CDR1 and CDR2 sequences are ENHRY and SYGVKD. CDR3 DNA sequence: TGTGCCATCAGTCCTGGGACAGGAAGGAATGAAAAACTGTTTTTT. Its translation: CAISPGTGRNEKLFF.

This chain uses TRBV6-1 with TRBJ1-3, with TRBD1 as a possible D gene (5 bases). Germline V gene lookup returns CDR1 MNHNS and CDR2 SASEGT. V was shortened by 8 bases and J by 4 bases, with 12 bases between the two germline ends. This CDR3 is built from 13 residues. In nucleotides, the CDR3 is TGTGCCAGCGCGGGGCGGAGCGGAAACACCATATATTTT. Translation: CASAGRSGNTIYF.

The V gene is TRBV7-9, the J gene TRBJ1-1; possibly TRBD1 for D (5 bases). From germline, CDR1 is SEHNR and CDR2 FQNEAQ (reference sequence). V lost 4 bases and J 4 bases, leaving 10 bases between the germline ends. The CDR3 totals 13 residues. CDR3: CASSSGRGTEAFF. In nucleotides, the CDR3 is TGTGCCAGCAGCTCCGGGAGGGGCACTGAAGCTTTCTTT.

The chain links TRBV11-2 to TRBJ2-7; the D call may be TRBD1 or TRBD2 (6 bases each). This CDR3 has 16 amino acids. Germline CDR1 reads SGHAT; CDR2 reads FQNNGV. Deletions cut 4 bases from V and 2 bases from J, with 18 bases between. CDR3 residues: CASSSLGGRGPYEQYF. CDR3 coding DNA: TGTGCCAGCAGCTCCCTCGGGGGCAGGGGACCCTACGAGCAGTACTTC.

The rearrangement links TRBV5-1 to TRBJ2-4, with D possibly being TRBD1 (5 bases). V dropped 0 bases and J dropped 1 base, with 5 bases sitting between them. Germline values: CDR1 SGHRS, CDR2 YFSETQ. The CDR3 runs to 14 residues. The CDR3 spells CASSLAGAKNIQYF. In DNA form, the CDR3 reads TGCGCCAGCAGCTTGGCAGGGGCCAAAAACATTCAGTACTTC.

This rearrangement joins TRBV7-2 to TRBJ2-7; 7 bases match TRBD1. The CDR3 contains 14 residues. The germline V gene encodes CDR1 SGHTA and CDR2 FQGNSA. The J segment lost 1 base and the V segment lost 5 bases, leaving 5 bases of the junction unmatched. CDR3 in DNA: TGTGCCAGCAGCCGGGACAGCCCTTCCTACGAGCAGTACTTC. Translating it yields CASSRDSPSYEQYF.

The chain employs TRBV19 and TRBJ2-1, with a possible D match to TRBD1 (5 bases). This CDR3 contains 15 residues. Germline V CDR1 and CDR2: LNHDA, SQIVND (reference sequence). Trimming removed 4 bases at V and 0 bases at J, with 10 bases between. DNA of the CDR3: TGTGCCAGTAGTAGACAGTCATCCTCCTACAATGAGCAGTTCTTC. Translated, it gives CASSRQSSSYNEQFF.